This T cell receptor beta chain is from a study of molecular identifiers for immune sequencing clone quantification. Study observations and caveats: Beyond 20 RNA copies, clones held over 99% of effector molecules, compared with under 1% in naive cells.

MiXCR, run by TCRdb on the PCR reads, gives a single entry per CDR3 protein. Of about 640,000 distinct CDR3 sequences listed, just under 20% are singletons. Per the germline V gene, CDR1 is SEHNR and CDR2 is FQNEAQ (reference sequence). CDR3 size: 13 residues. The V end was cut by 8 bases, the J end by 0 bases, with 9 bases between. This clonotype showed up many times. The antigen remains unidentified. Researchers sorted naive CD8 T cells as cells that were CD8+CD4-CCR7+CD45RA+. Specimen: naive CD8+ T cells from blood, with Jurkat cell RNA spiked in. This sample's subset: FACS-sorted CD8+CD4-CCR7+CD45RA+ naive T cells. This chain uses TRBV7-9 with TRBJ2-3; the D gene is possibly TRBD1 (5 bases). The sequence was obtained from a human donor in good health. Some libraries in this study had Jurkat cell RNA spiked in. The CDR3 sequence: CASQGSSTDTQYF. The CDR3 region has the DNA TGTGCCAGCCAGGGCTCAAGCACAGATACGCAGTATTTT.